This note documents a single T cell receptor (beta chain) sequence. The antigen is unknown. Sequencing used immunoSEQ multiplex PCR; TCRdb keeps in-frame clones, though not all of them. The profile shows about 21,000 clones, about 88% of them singletons. The sample originates from a study of T cells in localized non-small cell lung cancer. Study conclusions and caveats: The study detected a median about 50 of the top 100 tumor clones in adjacent lung. Maximal T cell clonality occurred in uninvolved adjacent lung, with tumor ranking below it. Sequencing, confined to only one tumor region, leaves heterogeneity possible. Elevated blood T cell density was associated with longer overall survival.

The V gene lost 2 bases and the J gene lost 0 bases, with 13 bases spanning the gap. The CDR3 totals 16 residues. Germline V gene data show CDR1 as MNHNY and CDR2 as SVGAGI (reference sequence). The source of this sequence is a man aged 35 to 69 with stage I lung adenocarcinoma. V and J are TRBV6-6 and TRBJ1-1, with no clear D. The source was peripheral blood, collected before any cancer treatment. CDR3 coding DNA: TGTGCCAGCAGTTACGGTTACCGGGGAGTGAACACTGAAGCTTTCTTT. This sequence encodes CASSYGYRGVNTEAFF.